What follows are 10 T cell receptor beta chains derived from one specimen sequenced in a study of blood T cell repertoires in COVID-19. TCRdb's table, derived via immunoSEQ multiplex PCR, lists solely in-frame clones and lacks some. The sample lists 200,000 or so clones; less than 90% were seen once. Sequencing used peripheral blood. The receptor set was obtained from an elderly woman with COVID-19, enrolled during active disease.

V usage is TRBV5-1 and J usage is TRBJ2-3; perhaps TRBD2 as D (5 bases). The CDR3 loop spans 15 amino acids. CDR1 is SGHRS and CDR2 is YFSETQ in the germline V gene. V lost 7 bases and J lost 1, with 16 bases in between. The CDR3 here is CASSLGRGGTDTQYF. The CDR3 nucleotides are TGCGCCAGCTCCTTAGGCCGGGGAGGCACAGATACGCAGTATTTT.

This clone was counted between two and nine times. This chain joins TRBV5-1 and TRBJ2-1, with TRBD2 identical over 8 bases. Unmatched junction bases numbered 6, after V lost 2 bases and J lost 8 bases. The CDR3 extends over 14 amino acids. Germline-derived CDR1 and CDR2 are SGHRS and YFSETQ. CDR3 loop: CASSFERGKDEQFF. CDR3 bases: TGCGCCAGCAGCTTTGAGCGGGGGAAGGATGAGCAGTTCTTC.

This sequence joins TRBV3-1 (or the pseudogene TRBV3-2) and TRBJ1-1, with D perhaps TRBD1 (5 bases). V was clipped by 0 bases and J by 6 bases, with 14 bases between them. Germline CDR1 LGHDT, CDR2 YNNKEL (reference sequence). The CDR3 loop spans 15 amino acids. Written as DNA, the CDR3 is TGTGCCAGCAGCCAAGATCAGGTCAGGACATCTGAAGCTTTCTTT. Protein sequence: CASSQDQVRTSEAFF.

J is TRBJ1-6 and V is TRBV9, with TRBD1 matching 7 bases. Unmatched junction bases numbered 10, after V lost 7 bases and J lost 6 bases. This CDR3 region has 15 residues. Germline assignment: CDR1 SGDLS and CDR2 YYNGEE. CDR3 amino acids: CASSYTGAFNSPLHF. CDR3 nucleotides: TGTGCCAGCTCCTACACAGGGGCCTTTAATTCACCCCTCCACTTT.

This chain links TRBV18 with TRBJ1-5; D is possibly TRBD1 (5 bases). The V end lost 3 bases, the J end lost 2 bases, and 11 bases lay between the germline ends. The CDR3 consists of 15 residues. Germline V gene lookup returns CDR1 KGHSH and CDR2 LQKENI. CDR3 bases: TGTGCCAGCTCACCGGCGGGAGGGGGCAATCAGCCCCAGCATTTT. As protein: CASSPAGGGNQPQHF.

This chain uses TRBV18 with TRBJ2-7; 13 nucleotides agree with TRBD2. This CDR3 is 15 amino acids long. The V gene's germline CDR1 is KGHSH and CDR2 LQKENI. The junction had 7 bases not matched to a gene; V was cut back by 5 bases and J by 6 bases. Here the CDR3 reads CASSLTSGGLIEQYV. In nucleotides, the CDR3 is TGTGCCAGCTCATTGACTAGCGGGGGGTTAATCGAGCAGTACGTC.

This chain connects TRBV6-5 to TRBJ2-7; weak D call: TRBD1 (5 bases). Germline assignment: CDR1 MNHEY and CDR2 SVGAGI. This CDR3 has 14 residues. V was cut by 0 bases and J by 3 bases, with 9 bases left in between. CDR3 DNA sequence: TGTGCCAGCAGTTACTCGGCAGGGCTCTACGAGCAGTACTTC. Its translation is CASSYSAGLYEQYF.

The V and J genes are TRBV19 and TRBJ2-5; 8 nucleotides align to TRBD1. The CDR3 loop spans 14 amino acids. The V gene end was trimmed by 3 bases and the J gene end by 5 bases; junction bases not matched to a gene: 5. Germline V lookup: CDR1 LNHDA, CDR2 SQIVND (reference sequence). CDR3 sequence: CASSMQGARETQYF. The CDR3 DNA sequence: TGTGCCAGTAGTATGCAGGGGGCGAGGGAGACCCAGTACTTC.

This clone was counted between two and nine times. J is TRBJ2-4 and V is TRBV6-6; 10 bases map to TRBD1. The CDR3 runs 14 residues. The germline V gene has CDR1 MNHNY and CDR2 SVGAGI (reference sequence). V gave up 6 bases and J gave up 6 bases; unmatched junction bases: 5. The CDR3 sequence: CASRGQGDGNIQYF. DNA of the CDR3: TGTGCCAGCAGAGGACAGGGGGATGGAAACATTCAGTACTTC.

The rearrangement uses TRBV30 and TRBJ2-7; 7 positions match TRBD1. There are 15 residues in the CDR3. V lost 4 bases to trimming and J lost 1 base; unmatched junction nucleotides: 10. CDR1 is GTSNPN and CDR2 is SVGIG in the germline V gene (reference sequence). DNA of the CDR3: TGTGCCTGGATGAATCGGCAGGGGGTATCCTACGAGCAGTACGTC. This codes for CAWMNRQGVSYEQYV.